The 30 T cell receptor beta chains in this list originate from one sample, sequenced in a study of T cell responses to AZD1222 COVID-19 vaccine. The method was immunoSEQ multiplex PCR; TCRdb's version includes in-frame clones alone and lacks a portion of them. The sample contains more than 95,000 clones, about 82% of which appear only once. The specimen was peripheral blood, collected 28 days after the second AZD1222 dose. Receptor source: an adult who received the AZD1222 COVID-19 vaccine.

The CDR3 coding sequence is TGTGCCAGCAGTTACTCGGCGGCTAGCAATCAGCCCCAGCATTTT. This gives the protein CASSYSAASNQPQHF. V is TRBV6-5 and J is TRBJ1-5, with D unclear. Trimming stripped 0 bases from V and 0 bases from J, with 6 bases between. The germline gives CDR1 MNHEY, CDR2 SVGAGI. This CDR3 is built from 15 residues.

The chain combines TRBV7-2 with TRBJ2-7; D call uncertain. Between the trimmed V and J ends, which lost 1 base and 2 bases, there was a span of 6 bases. Germline CDR1 is SGHTA and CDR2 is FQGNSA. The CDR3 has 13 amino acids. The CDR3 nucleotides are TGTGCCAGCAGCTTAGGGGGTCCCTACGAGCAGTACTTC. This encodes CASSLGGPYEQYF.

V gene TRBV6-5 combines with J gene TRBJ2-1; a possible D gene is TRBD1 (6 bases). V was pared by 7 bases and J by 5 bases, with 18 bases between. The germline CDR1 and CDR2 sequences are MNHEY and SVGAGI. The CDR3 sequence is 15 residues long. The CDR3 nucleotides read TGTGCCAGCACCGTGATTGCTACAGGGAACAATGAGCAGTTCTTC. As protein: CASTVIATGNNEQFF.

This chain uses TRBV19 with TRBJ2-7, with D perhaps TRBD2 (5 bases). There are 13 residues in the CDR3. The V end was cut by 10 bases, the J end by 0 bases, with 13 bases between. Germline V lookup: CDR1 LNHDA, CDR2 SQIVND (reference sequence). The DNA for the CDR3 is TGTGCCACAACGGGGTTACACTCCTACGAGCAGTACTTC. Protein sequence: CATTGLHSYEQYF.

The rearrangement links TRBV6-5 to TRBJ1-1; the D is unclear. This CDR3 is built from 14 residues. Between the trimmed V and J ends, which lost 0 bases and 2 bases, there was a span of 7 bases. Germline V gene data show CDR1 as MNHEY and CDR2 as SVGAGI. The CDR3 region has the DNA TGTGCCAGCAGTTACTCATGGGGAAACACTGAAGCTTTCTTT. This codes for CASSYSWGNTEAFF.

The V gene is TRBV9, the J gene TRBJ2-1; D perhaps matches TRBD2 (6 bases). The CDR3 extends over 14 amino acids. Germline CDR1 reads SGDLS; CDR2 reads YYNGEE. Trimming shortened V by 0 bases and J by 8 bases, and 12 bases separated the two germline ends. This CDR3 reads CASSVAQLAHEQFF. The CDR3 bases are TGTGCCAGCAGCGTAGCTCAACTAGCCCATGAGCAGTTCTTC.

The J gene is TRBJ1-2, the V gene TRBV15, with unresolved D. Germline V lookup: CDR1 LNHNV, CDR2 YYDKDF (reference sequence). This CDR3 spans 12 amino acids. V was trimmed by 0 bases and J by 9 bases, leaving 8 bases between them. CDR3 amino acids: CATSRDKGSYTF. DNA of the CDR3: TGTGCCACCAGCAGAGATAAGGGTAGCTACACCTTC.

V and J are TRBV9 and TRBJ2-1, with TRBD1 as a possible D gene (5 bases). The V gene lost 3 bases and the J gene lost 4 bases, with 14 bases spanning the gap. This CDR3 has 15 amino acids. Germline lookup yields CDR1 SGDLS and CDR2 YYNGEE. CDR3 residues: CASSGSPTVYNEQFF. DNA for the CDR3: TGTGCCAGCAGCGGGAGTCCGACAGTTTACAATGAGCAGTTCTTC. Filled out from reference TRBV9 and TRBJ2-1, the complete variable domain reads DSGVTQTPKHLITATGQRVTLRCSPRSGDLSVYWYQQSLDQGLQFLIQYYNGEERAKGNILERFSAQQFPDLHSELNLSSLELGDSALYFCASSGSPTVYNEQFFGPGTRLTVL.

This chain connects TRBV11-3 to TRBJ2-1, with 16 nucleotides matching TRBD2. Germline V gene sequence: CDR1 SGHNT, CDR2 YENEEA. The CDR3 is made up of 17 amino acids. The V segment lost 2 bases and the J segment 9 bases; nucleotides outside the gene matches: 7. The CDR3 sequence: CASSLSPGLAGGGEQFF. The CDR3 DNA reads TGTGCCAGCAGCTTAAGTCCGGGACTAGCGGGAGGGGGTGAGCAGTTCTTC.

The chain carries TRBV5-4 and TRBJ1-1, with 7 bases identical to TRBD1. Per the germline V gene, CDR1 is SGHNT and CDR2 is YYREEE (reference sequence). Losses at the gene ends were 4 bases for V and 6 bases for J; bases not matched to a gene: 3. CDR3 length: 12 residues. CDR3 DNA sequence: TGTGCCAGCAGCCGACAGGGTGCTGAAGCTTTCTTT. Amino acids: CASSRQGAEAFF.

Written as DNA, the CDR3 is TGTGCCTGGAGTCCCCAGGGAGGAGGTTTTGAAGCTTTCTTT. Encoded protein: CAWSPQGGGFEAFF. This chain connects TRBV30 to TRBJ1-1; TRBD1 is a possible D gene (5 bases). V was cut by 2 bases and J by 7 bases, with 17 bases left in between. This CDR3 contains 14 residues. The germline V gene encodes CDR1 GTSNPN and CDR2 SVGIG (reference sequence).

This clone was observed a few times. The chain joins TRBV5-1 to TRBJ1-3, with 7 bases aligning to TRBD1. The germline V gene has CDR1 SGHRS and CDR2 YFSETQ. V gave up 4 bases and J gave up 0 bases; unmatched junction bases: 4. The CDR3 has 15 residues. CDR3 nucleotide sequence: TGCGCCAGCAGCGTGGGGACAGCCTCTGGAAACACCATATATTTT. It specifies CASSVGTASGNTIYF.

This chain connects TRBV13 to TRBJ2-7; TRBD1 agrees at 9 bases. The ends lost 4 bases at V and 7 bases at J; junction bases unmatched: 14. This CDR3 contains 16 residues. Germline V gene data show CDR1 as PRHDT and CDR2 as FYEKMQ (reference sequence). This CDR3 reads CASSSYRGRKFWEQYF. CDR3 coding DNA: TGTGCCAGCAGCTCCTACAGGGGGCGCAAATTTTGGGAGCAGTACTTC.

This clone has just a few counts. The rearrangement links TRBV27 to TRBJ1-5, with a tentative D call TRBD1 (5 bases). CDR3 size: 14 residues. The V end was cut by 3 bases, the J end by 5 bases, with 11 bases between. Germline V gene sequence: CDR1 MNHEY, CDR2 SMNVEV (reference sequence). CDR3 amino acids: CASSFFRGDQPQHF. The DNA of the CDR3 is TGTGCCAGCAGTTTTTTCCGGGGCGATCAGCCCCAGCATTTT.

The chain couples TRBV5-6 to TRBJ1-2; perhaps TRBD1 as D (5 bases). The CDR3 is 14 residues long. Germline loops: CDR1 SGHDT, CDR2 YYEEEE. V gave up 1 base and J gave up 4 bases, with 11 bases separating them. The CDR3 bases are TGTGCCAGCAGCTTGACAGGATTAGTCTATGGCTACACCTTC. Protein sequence: CASSLTGLVYGYTF.

The CDR3 nucleotides read TGTGCCATCAGTGTGATAGGAACGAATGAGCAGTTCTTC. It encodes CAISVIGTNEQFF. The chain couples TRBV10-3 to TRBJ2-1; no reliable D call. Germline V lookup: CDR1 ENHRY, CDR2 SYGVKD. This CDR3 comprises 13 residues. V was clipped by 4 bases and J by 7 bases, with 11 bases between them.

The chain recombines TRBV9 with TRBJ1-2; D is possibly TRBD1 (5 bases). Trimming removed 4 bases at V and 4 bases at J, with 11 bases between. In germline, CDR1 is SGDLS, CDR2 YYNGEE. The length of the CDR3 is 13 residues. This chain's CDR3 is CASSKQGSYGYTF. The CDR3 coding sequence is TGTGCCAGCAGCAAGCAGGGCAGCTATGGCTACACCTTC.

CDR3 sequence reads: CASSSGGTPDTGELFF. The CDR3 bases are TGTGCCAGCAGCTCGGGGGGGACTCCAGACACCGGGGAGCTGTTTTTT. The chain links TRBV7-7 to TRBJ2-2, with 8 bases lining up with TRBD2. CDR3 length equals 16 residues. Trimming removed 4 bases from V and 3 bases from J; junction bases left unmatched: 7. The V gene's germline CDR1 is SSHAT and CDR2 FNYEAQ (reference sequence).

This rearrangement joins TRBV4-1 to TRBJ1-6; unclear D gene. Trimming shortened V by 1 base and J by 9 bases, and 10 bases separated the two germline ends. This CDR3 is 14 amino acids long. In germline, CDR1 is MGHRA, CDR2 YSYEKL. CDR3 in amino acids: CASSQVGSRSPLHF. The CDR3 DNA reads as TGCGCCAGCAGCCAAGTGGGATCGCGTTCACCCCTCCACTTT.

The chain carries TRBV4-1 and TRBJ1-5, with D tentatively TRBD1 (5 bases). The V gene lost 0 bases and the J gene lost 5 bases, with 14 bases spanning the gap. This CDR3 is 16 amino acids long. The germline V gene has CDR1 MGHRA and CDR2 YSYEKL. In DNA, the CDR3 is TGCGCCAGCAGCCAAGAAACAGGATTGGTATATCAGCCCCAGCATTTT. Translation: CASSQETGLVYQPQHF.

The gene calls are TRBV7-9 and TRBJ1-2; D call uncertain. CDR3 size: 14 residues. V shed 1 base and J shed 4 bases, with 10 bases lying between them. The germline V gene encodes CDR1 SEHNR and CDR2 FQNEAQ (reference sequence). CDR3 coding DNA: TGTGCCAGCAGCTTAGAGGTGGTTTCCTATGGCTACACCTTC. Protein product: CASSLEVVSYGYTF. Full variable domain (remainder filled in from reference TRBV7-9 and TRBJ1-2): DTGVSQNPRHKITKRGQNVTFRCDPISEHNRLYWYRQTLGQGPEFLTYFQNEAQLEKSRLLSDRFSAERPKGSFSTLEIQRTEQGDSAMYLCASSLEVVSYGYTFGSGTRLTVV.

The rearrangement uses TRBV7-5 and TRBJ2-7; the table's D call of TRBD1 was not tested on the DNA. TRBV7-5 is described as a pseudogene. This CDR3 contains 14 residues. This CDR3 is CVRSSIRQHYEQYF. Written as DNA, the CDR3 is TGTGTCAGAAGCTCCATCAGGCAGCACTACGAGCAGTACTTC.

This chain joins TRBV7-2 and TRBJ2-7; a possible D gene is TRBD2 (5 bases). V gave up 5 bases and J gave up 0 bases, with 14 bases separating them. Germline CDR1 is SGHTA and CDR2 is FQGNSA. The CDR3 covers 15 residues. This chain's CDR3 is CASSPELGSSYEQYF. DNA for the CDR3: TGTGCCAGCAGCCCAGAACTAGGAAGCTCCTACGAGCAGTACTTC.

This chain links TRBV7-8 with TRBJ1-2; no clear D gene. Trimming took off 0 bases at V and 5 bases at J, with 19 bases between the two ends. The germline CDR1 and CDR2 sequences are SGHVS and FQNEAQ. CDR3 length equals 17 residues. The CDR3 here is CASSLATPGSGFYGYTF. The CDR3 DNA reads TGTGCCAGCAGCTTAGCGACCCCGGGTTCGGGCTTTTATGGCTACACCTTC.

The chain employs TRBV6-4 and TRBJ1-5; a weak D match, TRBD1 (6 bases). Germline CDR1 and CDR2: MRHNA and SNTAGT. Trimming removed 10 bases from V and 0 bases from J, with 22 bases in between. The CDR3 runs to 17 residues. CDR3 residues: CATYPVPTGDSNQPQHF. The DNA of the CDR3 is TGTGCCACCTACCCAGTTCCGACAGGCGATAGCAATCAGCCCCAGCATTTT.

The V gene is TRBV5-5, the J gene TRBJ1-1; D is undetermined. The V gene's germline CDR1 is SGHKS and CDR2 YYEKEE (reference sequence). V dropped 2 bases and J dropped 1 base, with 9 bases sitting between them. The CDR3 extends over 14 amino acids. The CDR3 protein is CASSFRPENTEAFF. The DNA of the CDR3 is TGTGCCAGCAGCTTCCGTCCTGAGAACACTGAAGCTTTCTTT.

This clone appeared a single time. The chain combines TRBV9 with TRBJ2-6; the D gene could be TRBD1 or TRBD2 (6 bases each). Trimming shortened V by 2 bases and J by 1 base, and 22 bases separated the two germline ends. The CDR3 runs 20 residues. Germline CDR1 reads SGDLS; CDR2 reads YYNGEE. The CDR3 DNA reads TGTGCCAGCAGCGTGACCGGGGCCCCAAGAGGGGGGTCTGGGGCCAACGTCCTGACTTTC. Protein sequence: CASSVTGAPRGGSGANVLTF.

This chain connects TRBV4-1 to TRBJ1-5; no definite D call. V lost 3 bases and J lost 0, with 15 bases in between. Germline V gene data show CDR1 as MGHRA and CDR2 as YSYEKL. CDR3 size: 17 residues. CDR3 loop: CASSQDRGSISNQPQHF. Written as DNA, the CDR3 is TGCGCCAGCAGCCAGGATCGGGGTTCAATTAGCAATCAGCCCCAGCATTTT.

V usage is TRBV5-4 and J usage is TRBJ1-2; the match to TRBD1 covers 8 bases. CDR3 length equals 14 residues. The V segment lost 0 bases and the J segment 8 bases; nucleotides outside the gene matches: 6. The germline V gene encodes CDR1 SGHNT and CDR2 YYREEE (reference sequence). CDR3 in amino acids: CASSLAGQGPGYTF. The CDR3, as DNA: TGTGCCAGCAGCTTGGCCGGACAGGGACCCGGCTACACCTTC. The full variable domain, with the rest looked up from reference TRBV5-4 and TRBJ1-2, is ETGVTQSPTHLIKTRGQQVTLRCSSQSGHNTVSWYQQALGQGPQFIFQYYREEENGRGNFPPRFSGLQFPNYSSELNVNALELDDSALYLCASSLAGQGPGYTFGSGTRLTVV.

The chain carries TRBV4-2 and TRBJ1-4; 7 bases are a match to TRBD1. The V gene's germline CDR1 is LGHNA and CDR2 YNFKEQ. V dropped 2 bases and J dropped 3; count of bases not matched to a gene: 3. The CDR3 consists of 15 residues. In DNA form, the CDR3 reads TGTGCCAGCAGCCAACCGGGACAGCCTAATGAAAAACTGTTTTTT. Translation: CASSQPGQPNEKLFF.